These 2 T cell receptor beta chains were all obtained from the same sample, sequenced in a study of cytomegalovirus exposure and HLA in healthy donors. The PCR contained 60 Vbeta and 13 Jbeta primers. The method was immunoSEQ multiplex PCR; TCRdb's version includes in-frame clones alone and lacks a portion of them. The sample carries about 120,000 clones, more than 65% recorded once. The specimen was PBMCs. These receptors were obtained from a young woman in good health and CMV-seronegative.

The chain links TRBV5-1 to TRBJ1-4; D is ambiguous. This CDR3 is 15 amino acids long. Germline assignment: CDR1 SGHRS and CDR2 YFSETQ. V lost 6 bases and J 0 bases, leaving 12 bases between the germline ends. This CDR3 reads CASTLWGATNEKLFF. CDR3 nucleotide sequence: TGCGCCAGCACCCTTTGGGGAGCAACTAATGAAAAACTGTTTTTT.

This sequence joins TRBV10-1 and TRBJ2-7; no clear D. CDR1 is WNHNN, CDR2 SYGVQD, per germline (reference sequence). V lost 2 bases, J lost 0 bases, and 5 bases lay in between. This CDR3 has 13 amino acids. CDR3 sequence (DNA): TGCGCCAGCAGTGAGACTGTCTCCTACGAGCAGTACTTC. Protein sequence: CASSETVSYEQYF.